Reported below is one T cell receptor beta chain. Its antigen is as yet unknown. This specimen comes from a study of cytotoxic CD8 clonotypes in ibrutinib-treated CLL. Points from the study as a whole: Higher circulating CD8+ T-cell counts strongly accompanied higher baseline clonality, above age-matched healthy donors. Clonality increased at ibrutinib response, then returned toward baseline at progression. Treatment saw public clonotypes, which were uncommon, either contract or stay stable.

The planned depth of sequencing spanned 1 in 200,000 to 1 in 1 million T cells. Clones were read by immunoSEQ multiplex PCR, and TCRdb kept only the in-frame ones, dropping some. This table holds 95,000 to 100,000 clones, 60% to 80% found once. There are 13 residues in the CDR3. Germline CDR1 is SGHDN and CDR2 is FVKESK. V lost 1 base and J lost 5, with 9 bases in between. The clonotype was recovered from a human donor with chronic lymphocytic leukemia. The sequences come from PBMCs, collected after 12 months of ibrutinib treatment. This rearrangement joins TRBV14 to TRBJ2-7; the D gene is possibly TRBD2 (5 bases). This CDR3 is CASSQVEGHEQYF. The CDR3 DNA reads TGTGCCAGCAGCCAAGTAGAGGGCCACGAGCAGTACTTC. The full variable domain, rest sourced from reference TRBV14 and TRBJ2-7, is EAGVTQFPSHSVIEKGQTVTLRCDPISGHDNLYWYRRVMGKEIKFLLHFVKESKQDESGMPNNRFLAERTGGTYSTLKVQPAELEDSGVYFCASSQVEGHEQYFGPGTRLTVT.